A single sample gave rise to the 29 T cell receptor beta chains below, sequenced in a study of blood T cell repertoires in COVID-19. Clones were sequenced by immunoSEQ multiplex PCR, and TCRdb holds only the in-frame ones, with some missing. The sample has about 110,000 clones, approximately 83% seen once; the top ten hold 4% to 4.5%. The specimen was peripheral blood. These TCRs come from a woman in her 70s with acute or convalescent COVID-19.

The V gene is TRBV27, the J gene TRBJ2-4, with 9 nucleotides matching TRBD1. The CDR3 is 17 amino acids. Germline lookup yields CDR1 MNHEY and CDR2 SMNVEV (reference sequence). The junction had 13 bases not matched to a gene; V was cut back by 6 bases and J by 4 bases. This CDR3 is CASSTSSGTGPKNIQYF. The CDR3 DNA reads TGTGCCAGCAGCACCTCGTCCGGGACAGGGCCTAAAAACATTCAGTACTTC.

The chain joins TRBV28 to TRBJ2-1; 12 nucleotides align to TRBD1. Germline V lookup: CDR1 MDHEN, CDR2 SYDVKM. The ends lost 5 bases at V and 9 bases at J; junction bases unmatched: 8. This CDR3 comprises 15 residues. DNA of the CDR3: TGTGCCAGCAGTAAGGCCGGGACAGGGGGCGTTGAGCAGTTCTTC. Its translation: CASSKAGTGGVEQFF.

The chain carries TRBV6-2 or TRBV6-3 and TRBJ2-2; D gene ambiguous. Germline CDR1 is MNHEY and CDR2 is SVGEGT. Trimming took 2 bases from V and 3 from J, leaving 10 bases between them. The CDR3 covers 15 residues. The DNA for the CDR3 is TGTGCCAGCAGTTACGGTAGCTTCTACACCGGGGAGCTGTTTTTT. Amino acid sequence: CASSYGSFYTGELFF.

In DNA form, the CDR3 reads TGTGCCAGCAGTCCCCTACAGGGGGCAGATCAGCCCCAGCATTTT. Translation gives CASSPLQGADQPQHF. This rearrangement joins TRBV6-5 to TRBJ1-5, with 9 bases lining up with TRBD1. CDR1 is MNHEY, CDR2 SVGAGI, per germline. The CDR3 is 15 amino acids. The trim removed 5 bases at V and 5 bases at J, leaving 7 bases unmatched.

J is TRBJ2-5 and V is TRBV2; 9 positions agree with TRBD2. This CDR3 region has 14 residues. Germline V gene lookup returns CDR1 SNHLY and CDR2 FYNNEI. Trimming removed 8 bases from V and 5 bases from J; junction bases left unmatched: 9. CDR3 amino acids: CASGGRAREETQYF. The CDR3 nucleotides are TGTGCCAGCGGCGGGAGGGCCAGGGAGGAGACCCAGTACTTC.

The chain combines TRBV7-6 with TRBJ2-3; 13 nucleotides agree with TRBD2. Germline-derived CDR1 and CDR2 are SGHVS and FNYEAQ. V was pared by 2 bases and J by 4 bases, with 3 bases of the junction left unmatched. The CDR3 is 16 amino acids. Here the CDR3 DNA reads TGTGCCAGCAGCTTAAGGACTAGCGGGAGCGCAGATACGCAGTATTTT. It is translated as CASSLRTSGSADTQYF. The whole variable domain, remainder taken from reference TRBV7-6 and TRBJ2-3, is GAGVSQSPRYKVTKRGQDVALRCDPISGHVSLYWYRQALGQGPEFLTYFNYEAQQDKSGLPNDRFSAERPEGSISTLTIQRTEQRDSAMYRCASSLRTSGSADTQYFGPGTRLTVL.

The chain recombines TRBV6-1 with TRBJ2-5; D is undetermined. Trimming took off 3 bases at V and 5 bases at J, with 10 bases between the two ends. The CDR3 has 13 amino acids. The germline V gene has CDR1 MNHNS and CDR2 SASEGT. This CDR3 reads CASSELLVETQYF. As DNA, the CDR3 is TGTGCCAGCAGTGAGCTGCTAGTTGAGACCCAGTACTTC.

The chain couples TRBV6-5 to TRBJ2-1; TRBD1 matches at 8 bases. V lost 1 base and J lost 3; bases outside the gene matches: 2. Per the germline V gene, CDR1 is MNHEY and CDR2 is SVGAGI. The CDR3 spans 15 residues. The CDR3, as DNA: TGTGCCAGCAGTTACTTGACAGGGGACTACAATGAGCAGTTCTTC. Amino acid sequence: CASSYLTGDYNEQFF.

CDR3 loop: CASSPDRGSEQYV. The CDR3 nucleotides read TGTGCCAGCTCACCAGACAGGGGAAGCGAGCAGTACGTC. The chain is built from TRBV18 and TRBJ2-7, with 8 positions matching TRBD1. J lost 6 bases, V lost 2 bases, and 3 bases had no gene match. CDR1 and CDR2 from the germline V gene are KGHSH and LQKENI. There are 13 residues in the CDR3.

This chain joins TRBV6-5 and TRBJ1-1, with a weak D call TRBD1 (5 bases). CDR3 size: 14 residues. Germline CDR1 is MNHEY and CDR2 is SVGAGI. The germline V and J ends were trimmed by 2 bases and 6 bases, with 13 bases remaining between them. This CDR3 reads CASSYGGGSAEAFF. The CDR3 DNA is TGTGCCAGCAGTTACGGGGGAGGGTCGGCTGAAGCTTTCTTT.

The chain couples TRBV5-5 to TRBJ2-7; D might be TRBD2 (5 bases). Germline CDR1 and CDR2: SGHKS and YYEKEE (reference sequence). V was trimmed by 0 bases and J by 4 bases, leaving 11 bases between them. CDR3 length: 14 residues. CDR3 protein: CASSLAVGSYEQYV. The CDR3 coding sequence is TGTGCCAGCAGCTTGGCCGTAGGGAGTTACGAGCAGTACGTC.

This chain connects TRBV7-9 to TRBJ2-1; 9 bases fit TRBD2. Germline trimming cut 5 bases from V and 4 bases from J; bases unmatched to any gene: 6. The CDR3 has 15 amino acids. In germline, CDR1 is SEHNR, CDR2 FQNEAQ (reference sequence). The CDR3 loop is CASSPSAGGYNEQFF. The CDR3 coding sequence is TGTGCCAGCAGCCCGTCAGCGGGAGGTTACAATGAGCAGTTCTTC.

Details on this clone: Other DNA sequences in the same sample also yield this CDR3. V is TRBV19 and J is TRBJ1-5; a possible D gene is TRBD1 (5 bases). Trimming shortened V by 4 bases and J by 3 bases, and 10 bases separated the two germline ends. The CDR3 consists of 14 residues. Germline V lookup: CDR1 LNHDA, CDR2 SQIVND (reference sequence). DNA of the CDR3: TGTGCCAGTAGTACTACAGGAAACAATCAGCCCCAGCATTTT. This codes for CASSTTGNNQPQHF.

The chain uses TRBV6-1 and TRBJ2-1; unclear D gene. CDR3 length equals 17 residues. Trimming removed 2 bases from V and 6 bases from J, with 20 bases in between. CDR1 is MNHNS, CDR2 SASEGT, per germline. The CDR3 here is CASSENMGSFLINEQFF. The CDR3 DNA sequence: TGTGCCAGCAGTGAAAACATGGGCAGTTTTCTGATCAATGAGCAGTTCTTC.

About this clone itself: Other DNA sequences from this sample encode an identical CDR3 as well. The chain links TRBV28 to TRBJ1-1; perhaps TRBD1 as D (5 bases). V was shortened by 2 bases and J by 0 bases, with 7 bases between the two germline ends. Germline V gene sequence: CDR1 MDHEN, CDR2 SYDVKM. This CDR3 is built from 14 residues. The CDR3 DNA reads as TGTGCCAGCAGTTTAGGGGGGATGAACACTGAAGCTTTCTTT. It is translated as CASSLGGMNTEAFF.

This clone was seen just once. V and J are TRBV5-1 and TRBJ2-1; D unclear. The CDR3 extends over 14 amino acids. Trimming shortened V by 0 bases and J by 4 bases, and 8 bases separated the two germline ends. From germline, CDR1 is SGHRS and CDR2 YFSETQ. CDR3 nucleotide sequence: TGCGCCAGCAGCTTGGCCGCAGGATACAATGAGCAGTTCTTC. It specifies CASSLAAGYNEQFF.

The chain couples TRBV5-5 to TRBJ2-3, with 8 bases fitting TRBD2. Trimming at V came to 3 bases and at J to 3 bases, leaving 6 bases not matched to a gene. This CDR3 region has 15 residues. Germline V lookup: CDR1 SGHKS, CDR2 YYEKEE (reference sequence). The DNA of the CDR3 is TGTGCCAGCAGCTCCCCCACGGGGGGGACAGATACGCAGTATTTT. Translation gives CASSSPTGGTDTQYF. Full variable domain (rest looked up from reference TRBV5-5 and TRBJ2-3): DAGVTQSPTHLIKTRGQQVTLRCSPISGHKSVSWYQQVLGQGPQFIFQYYEKEERGRGNFPDRFSARQFPNYSSELNVNALLLGDSALYLCASSSPTGGTDTQYFGPGTRLTVL.

This rearrangement joins TRBV5-1 to TRBJ2-7; 12 bases line up with TRBD2. This CDR3 has 18 residues. The ends lost 3 bases at V and 2 bases at J; junction bases unmatched: 12. CDR1 and CDR2 from the germline V gene are SGHRS and YFSETQ. The CDR3 sequence is CASSSPPSGRADTYEQYF. Written as DNA, the CDR3 is TGCGCCAGCAGCTCCCCTCCTAGCGGGAGGGCCGACACCTACGAGCAGTACTTC.

V gene TRBV9 combines with J gene TRBJ2-2; no firm D call. Trimming cost V 0 bases and J 4 bases, with 10 bases left between them. CDR3 size: 15 residues. Per germline, CDR1 SGDLS and CDR2 YYNGEE. The CDR3 region has the DNA TGTGCCAGCAGCGTAGGGCTAGAGAGCACCGGGGAGCTGTTTTTT. This gives the protein CASSVGLESTGELFF.

The chain carries TRBV6-2 or TRBV6-3 and TRBJ1-5; D not resolved. V was trimmed by 4 bases and J by 3 bases, leaving 16 bases between them. The CDR3 covers 16 residues. CDR1 is MNHEY, CDR2 SVGEGT, per germline. CDR3 protein: CASSSGVRGINQPQHF. CDR3 coding DNA: TGTGCCAGCAGTTCCGGTGTTCGGGGAATCAATCAGCCCCAGCATTTT.

The chain employs TRBV5-8 and TRBJ2-5, with 7 bases that match TRBD2. The germline V gene has CDR1 SGHTS and CDR2 YDEGEE. The CDR3 has 15 amino acids. V shed 0 bases and J 4 bases; nucleotides not matched to a gene: 6. The CDR3 is CASSLVPAGTETQYF. The CDR3 DNA reads TGTGCCAGCAGCTTGGTACCAGCGGGAACAGAGACCCAGTACTTC.

CDR3 DNA sequence: TGTGCCAGCAGGGGGGGGAATCAGCCCCAGCATTTT. It yields the protein CASRGGNQPQHF. The genes are TRBV28 and TRBJ1-5; D may be TRBD1 (5 bases). Germline-derived CDR1 and CDR2 are MDHEN and SYDVKM. V lost 6 bases, J lost 4 bases, and 7 bases lay in between. The CDR3 is 12 residues long.

The chain carries TRBV6-5 and TRBJ2-3; 7 nucleotides align to TRBD2. CDR1 is MNHEY and CDR2 is SVGAGI in the germline V gene. V shed 0 bases, J shed 1 base, and the junction held 4 bases outside the gene matches. The CDR3 is 16 residues long. Here the CDR3 DNA reads TGTGCCAGCAGTTACTCGGGGGAGGGAGGCACAGATACGCAGTATTTT. Encoded protein: CASSYSGEGGTDTQYF.

The rearrangement links TRBV7-2 to TRBJ1-5; TRBD1 matches 10 bases. The V gene's germline CDR1 is SGHTA and CDR2 FQGNSA. The CDR3 is 15 residues long. V gave up 5 bases and J gave up 4 bases; unmatched junction bases: 5. In nucleotides, the CDR3 is TGTGCCAGCAGCCGGGACAGGGGAACTAATCAGCCCCAGCATTTT. Its translation is CASSRDRGTNQPQHF.

This clone was picked up a small number of times. At one end the junction does not follow the germline gene, possibly because of a read error. The chain is built from TRBV30 and TRBJ2-1, with TRBD2 matching over 16 bases. The CDR3 sequence is 14 residues long. Looked up from germline, CDR1 is GTSNPN and CDR2 is SVGIG (reference sequence). Here the CDR3 DNA reads TGTGCCTGGAGCCTAGGCCTAGGGACTAGCGGGAGGGTCTTC. This encodes CAWSLGLGTSGRVF.

This sequence joins TRBV6-5 and TRBJ2-7; 7 bases match TRBD1. CDR1 is MNHEY, CDR2 SVGAGI, per germline. The CDR3 is 12 amino acids. The ends lost 6 bases at V and 6 bases at J; junction bases unmatched: 5. The CDR3 DNA sequence: TGTGCCAGCAGAACGACAGGGCGCGAGCAGTACGTC. Amino acids: CASRTTGREQYV.

This sequence joins TRBV4-1 and TRBJ1-2; D is perhaps TRBD1 (5 bases). Germline V gene sequence: CDR1 MGHRA, CDR2 YSYEKL. There are 15 residues in the CDR3. V dropped 0 bases and J dropped 3 bases, with 11 bases sitting between them. This CDR3 reads CASSQDSQGYYGYTF. CDR3 nucleotide sequence: TGCGCCAGCAGCCAAGATTCGCAGGGTTACTATGGCTACACCTTC.

In regard to this clone: The sample has other DNA sequences that encode this CDR3 too. This chain links TRBV5-1 with TRBJ2-6; D gene unclear. Trimming cost V 4 bases and J 0 bases, with 5 bases left between them. CDR1 and CDR2 from the germline V gene are SGHRS and YFSETQ. The CDR3 covers 14 residues. CDR3 coding DNA: TGCGCCAGCAGCCTGAGCTCTGGGGCCAACGTCCTGACTTTC. Its protein is CASSLSSGANVLTF.

V is TRBV29-1 and J is TRBJ2-1; D unresolved. The CDR3 has 13 amino acids. CDR1 and CDR2 (germline): SQVTM, ANQGSEA. The V end lost 4 bases, the J end lost 0 bases, and 7 bases lay between the germline ends. Written as DNA, the CDR3 is TGCAGCGTTGCGTGGAGCTCCTACAATGAGCAGTTCTTC. It codes for CSVAWSSYNEQFF.